The 2 T cell receptor beta chains listed next were all sequenced from one sample in a study of blood T cell repertoires in COVID-19. Assay: immunoSEQ multiplex PCR; the TCRdb copy retains only in-frame clones and omits some. The repertoire consists of about 270,000 clones, with nearly 90% occurring once and the leading ten covering approximately 2%. Sequencing input: PBMCs or T cells enriched from blood (not recorded which). These TCRs come from a woman aged 60-75 years who had recovered from COVID-19.

The CDR3 DNA reads TGTGCCAGCAGCCCACTCGGAACTGCGGGGCGAAGTGGCTACACCTTC. This gives the protein CASSPLGTAGRSGYTF. The chain employs TRBV7-9 and TRBJ1-2; tentative D call: TRBD1 (5 bases). The CDR3 spans 16 residues. The ends were cut back, 5 bases at V and 7 bases at J, with 23 bases in the middle. Germline CDR1 is SEHNR and CDR2 is FQNEAQ (reference sequence).

In nucleotides, the CDR3 is TGTGCCAGTAGTCAGAGCGGGGGAAACAATGAGCAGTTCTTC. This translates into CASSQSGGNNEQFF. The chain has TRBV19 and TRBJ2-1; 8 nucleotides line up with TRBD2. J gave up 5 bases and V 5 bases, and 5 bases lay outside the gene matches. The CDR3 covers 14 residues. The germline gives CDR1 LNHDA, CDR2 SQIVND (reference sequence).